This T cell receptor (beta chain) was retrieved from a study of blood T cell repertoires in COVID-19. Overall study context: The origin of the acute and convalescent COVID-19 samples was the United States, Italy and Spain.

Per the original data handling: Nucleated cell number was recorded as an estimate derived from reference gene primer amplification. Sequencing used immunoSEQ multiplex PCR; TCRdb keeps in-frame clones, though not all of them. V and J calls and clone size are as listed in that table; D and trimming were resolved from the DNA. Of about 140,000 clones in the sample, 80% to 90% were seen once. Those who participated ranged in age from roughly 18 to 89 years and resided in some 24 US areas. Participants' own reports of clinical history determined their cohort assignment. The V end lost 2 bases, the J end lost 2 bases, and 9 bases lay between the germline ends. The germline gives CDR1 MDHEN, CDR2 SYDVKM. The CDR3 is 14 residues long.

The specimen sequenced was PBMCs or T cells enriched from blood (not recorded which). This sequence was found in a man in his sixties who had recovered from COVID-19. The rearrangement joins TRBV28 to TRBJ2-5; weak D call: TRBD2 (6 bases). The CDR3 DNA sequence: TGTGCCAGCAGTTTACCGGCGGGGCAAGAGACCCAGTACTTC. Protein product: CASSLPAGQETQYF.